Shown below are 18 T cell receptor beta chains from a single sample sequenced in a study of T cells expressing NK-cell markers. TCRdb re-analyzed the 5' RACE reads; it lists each CDR3 protein once, without DNA. The sample yields 550,000 or so distinct CDR3 sequences, of which the top ten take up less than 4.5%. Sequenced sample: blood T cells: a sorted CD56 or NKG2C T cell subset, CD4+ or CD8+ T cells, or bulk PBMC T cells (not recorded which). These receptors all come from a man aged 18 to 30 in good health.

This chain uses TRBV29-1 with TRBJ2-1; TCRdb's assignment of TRBD2 cannot be checked, as there is no DNA. The CDR3 runs to 11 residues. Per the germline V gene, CDR1 is SQVTM and CDR2 is ANQGSEA. The CDR3 reads CSGGLADEQFF.

This chain connects TRBV2 to TRBJ2-3; TCRdb outputs TRBD2, but without DNA this stays unchecked. Germline CDR1 reads SNHLY; CDR2 reads FYNNEI. The CDR3 is made up of 12 amino acids. The CDR3 region is CASSARGSAQYF.

The chain links TRBV6-2 or TRBV6-3 to TRBJ2-6; TCRdb's D gene call, TRBD2, goes unchecked for lack of DNA. Per the germline V gene, CDR1 is MNHEY and CDR2 is SVGEGT. CDR3 length equals 16 residues. CDR3 sequence reads: CASNLSGYPGANVLTF.

This chain connects TRBV10-3 to TRBJ2-1; the TRBD1 assignment by TCRdb is unverifiable without DNA. The CDR3 is made up of 15 amino acids. Germline CDR1 and CDR2: ENHRY and SYGVKD. CDR3 residues: CAIRGKDRGLGEQFF.

The V gene is TRBV14, the J gene TRBJ2-5; TCRdb's D call, TRBD1, is unchecked because there is no DNA. Germline CDR1 and CDR2: SGHDN and FVKESK. The CDR3 consists of 16 residues. CDR3 sequence: CASSQDLSGQQETQYF.

The chain combines TRBV27 with TRBJ2-1; TCRdb designates TRBD1, a call that cannot be tested without DNA. The germline V gene has CDR1 MNHEY and CDR2 SMNVEV (reference sequence). The CDR3 totals 14 residues. The chain's CDR3 is CASSSSGTSYEQFF.

The chain recombines TRBV14 with TRBJ2-5. The CDR3 extends over 14 amino acids. From germline, CDR1 is SGHDN and CDR2 FVKESK. The CDR3 region is CASSQERYWGTQYF. Using reference TRBV14 and TRBJ2-5 for the parts outside the CDR3, the full variable domain is EAGVTQFPSHSVIEKGQTVTLRCDPISGHDNLYWYRRVMGKEIKFLLHFVKESKQDESGMPNNRFLAERTGGTYSTLKVQPAELEDSGVYFCASSQERYWGTQYFGPGTRLLVL.

The chain joins TRBV30 to TRBJ2-2; lacking DNA, the TRBD1 call made by TCRdb goes unchecked. CDR3 length: 13 residues. CDR1 GTSNPN and CDR2 SVGIG come from the germline V gene (reference sequence). CDR3 in amino acids: CAWTGTATGELFF.

The genes are TRBV6-5 and TRBJ2-6; TCRdb's D gene call, TRBD2, goes unchecked for lack of DNA. CDR1 and CDR2 from the germline V gene are MNHEY and SVGAGI. This CDR3 comprises 15 residues. This CDR3 reads CASSWTKPGANVLTF.

The J gene is TRBJ1-2, the V gene TRBV14; checking the TCRdb D call of TRBD1 is not possible without DNA. CDR1 is SGHDN and CDR2 is FVKESK in the germline V gene. The CDR3 is 15 residues long. The CDR3 loop is CASSPSTGASYGYTF. The complete variable domain, with remaining parts taken from reference TRBV14 and TRBJ1-2, reads EAGVTQFPSHSVIEKGQTVTLRCDPISGHDNLYWYRRVMGKEIKFLLHFVKESKQDESGMPNNRFLAERTGGTYSTLKVQPAELEDSGVYFCASSPSTGASYGYTFGSGTRLTVV.

The rearrangement uses TRBV7-3 and TRBJ2-4; TCRdb designates TRBD1, a call that cannot be tested without DNA. This CDR3 is built from 13 residues. The germline gives CDR1 SGHTA, CDR2 FQGTGA. The CDR3 spells CASSSTGEHIQYF.

This rearrangement joins TRBV5-1 to TRBJ2-1; the D call from TCRdb, TRBD1, cannot be confirmed without DNA. CDR1 is SGHRS, CDR2 YFSETQ, per germline. The CDR3 spans 15 residues. CDR3 protein: CASSLMTGESNEQFF.

The chain recombines TRBV15 with TRBJ2-3. Germline V gives CDR1 LNHNV, CDR2 YYDKDF (reference sequence). The CDR3 is 13 residues long. This chain's CDR3 is CATSRDIGDTQYF.

The V and J genes are TRBV7-2 and TRBJ2-3; no DNA is available, so the TRBD1 call from TCRdb remains unchecked. The CDR3 has 12 residues. Germline V gene data show CDR1 as SGHTA and CDR2 as FQGNSA. CDR3 in amino acids: CASSSQGHSQYF.

V and J are TRBV12-3 or TRBV12-4 and TRBJ2-1; TCRdb selects TRBD1, and the lack of DNA leaves this call unchecked. The CDR3 length is 12 residues. The CDR3 spells CASSLPNGGRIF.

The chain has TRBV6-2 or TRBV6-3 and TRBJ2-4; TCRdb names TRBD2, which stays unverified in the absence of DNA. The CDR3 contains 18 residues. CDR1 is MNHEY, CDR2 SVGEGT, per germline. The CDR3 region is CASSYWTSGRGAKNIQYF.

The rearrangement uses TRBV4-2 and TRBJ1-5. CDR1 is LGHNA and CDR2 is YNFKEQ in the germline V gene. This CDR3 spans 15 amino acids. CDR3 in amino acids: CASSQDLVGNQPQHF.

The chain employs TRBV7-7 and TRBJ2-2; the TCRdb D gene call, TRBD2, has no DNA to confirm it. Germline V gives CDR1 SSHAT, CDR2 FNYEAQ (reference sequence). The CDR3 covers 16 residues. CDR3 sequence: CASSPVRLQNTGELFF.